This TCR beta chain was observed in a study of blood T cells in healthy people across ages. The second PCR ran 7 to 11 cycles with a sample-barcoded 5' primer and J-beta primers. TCRdb independently ran MiXCR on the 5' RACE reads; one entry per CDR3 protein. The table has about 1,500,000 distinct CDR3 sequences, 28% seen once. Germline CDR1 and CDR2: KGHSH and LQKENI. This CDR3 is 12 amino acids long. V was pared by 6 bases and J by 8 bases, with 13 bases between. Each sample used at least 6.5 million PBMCs. The chain uses TRBV18 and TRBJ1-1; D unresolved. Material: blood. The source is a woman between 25 and 40 years old in good health. The CDR3 region has the DNA TGTGCCAGCTCGCACCAGGAGGAGGAAGCTTTCTTT. Amino acids: CASSHQEEEAFF.